The rows below give T cell receptor beta chains drawn from one sample of a study of cytomegalovirus exposure and HLA in healthy donors. Libraries were prepared by immunoSEQ multiplex PCR; TCRdb keeps only in-frame clonotypes and omits some of them. The sample lists tens of thousands of clones; approximately 63% were seen once. The sequenced sample consisted of PBMCs. The receptors derive from a woman between 50 and 59 years old in good health and CMV-seropositive. CDR3s include the opening cysteine and the closing phenylalanine or tryptophan. The order of the fields is J gene, V gene, D gene, clone size, CDR3 DNA, CDR3 protein. A D gene is named only where the DNA matches it firmly. Clone size is not always given. Where it is, it says once, few, many or a class for expanded clones.

TRBJ2-7	TRBV7-2	TRBD2	NA	TGTGCCAGCAGTGAGGCGGGAGGGCCGGGCTACGAGCAGTACTTC	CASSEAGGPGYEQYF
TRBJ2-3	TRBV5-1	NA	NA	TGCGCCAGCAGCTTCACGGGAGTTGGAGGCTACGATACGCAGTATTTT	CASSFTGVGGYDTQYF
TRBJ1-2	TRBV19	TRBD1	medium-sized	TGTGCCAGTAGTATACCTCGACAGGGCACTAACTATGGCTACACCTTC	CASSIPRQGTNYGYTF
TRBJ1-5	TRBV29-1	NA	NA	TGCAGCGTTGAGGAGGTGGGGGGTGCTCAGCCCCAGCATTTT	CSVEEVGGAQPQHF
TRBJ1-3	TRBV6-5	NA	once	TGTGCCAGCAGCCGCCGGGGAACGGGGAACACCATATATTTT	CASSRRGTGNTIYF
TRBJ2-3	TRBV7-2	NA	NA	TGTGCCAGCAGCCTGACCGGGACTAGCACAGATACGCAGTATTTT	CASSLTGTSTDTQYF
TRBJ1-2	TRBV6-5	NA	NA	TGTGCCAGCAGCCCGAAGGGAGTCGCCAACTATGGCTACACCTTC	CASSPKGVANYGYTF
TRBJ2-7	TRBV21-1	NA	NA	TGTGCCAGCAGCTCCCGGGACATCGATTCCCATTACGAGCAGTACTTC	CASSSRDIDSHYEQYF
TRBJ1-1	TRBV28	NA	few	TGTGCCAGCCTACGACAGGACACTGAAGCTTTCTTT	CASLRQDTEAFF
TRBJ2-3	TRBV20-1	NA	NA	TGCAGTGCTAGCTCGGTAGATACGCAGTATTTT	CSASSVDTQYF
TRBJ1-1	TRBV18	NA	NA	TGTGCCAGCTCACCACTAATTTCTAGGGAGTTGGGAACCACTGAAGCTTTCTTT	CASSPLISRELGTTEAFF
TRBJ1-1	TRBV5-5	TRBD1	NA	TGTGCCAGCAGCACTGGACAGGGGGATATTATGAACACTGAAGCTTTCTTT	CASSTGQGDIMNTEAFF
TRBJ1-2	TRBV2	NA	NA	TGTGCCAGCAGTGAGCAGGGGAACTATGGCTACACCTTC	CASSEQGNYGYTF
TRBJ2-2	TRBV5-3	NA	NA	TGTGCCAGAAGCTTGTATCTAGCAGTGAACACCGGGGAGCTGTTTTTT	CARSLYLAVNTGELFF
TRBJ2-5	TRBV11-2	TRBD1	NA	TGTGCCAGCAGCTCCACCGGGACAGGGGGTGGTGGGGAGACCCAGTACTTC	CASSSTGTGGGGETQYF
TRBJ2-7	TRBV4-1	TRBD2	NA	TGCGCCAGCAGCCAAGATTTGCGGGGGGCCTACGAGCAGTACTTC	CASSQDLRGAYEQYF
TRBJ2-7	TRBV9	TRBD2	NA	TGTGCCAGCAGCGTAGAGGGGACTAGCGGGGGGGAGCAGTACTTC	CASSVEGTSGGEQYF
TRBJ1-2	TRBV18	TRBD1	NA	TGTGCCAGCTCGCCCGACAGGGGGTATGGCTACACCTTC	CASSPDRGYGYTF
TRBJ1-5	TRBV19	TRBD1	NA	TGTGCCAGTGGTGGACAGGGAGCAGCTAGCAATCAGCCCCAGCATTTT	CASGGQGAASNQPQHF
TRBJ2-7	TRBV7-2	TRBD1	NA	TGTGCCAGCAGCCAGGGACAGGGCACGGGGCAGTACTTC	CASSQGQGTGQYF
TRBJ1-2	TRBV2	NA	NA	TGTGCCAGCAGTGAAGTTGTCGGGGGGAACTATGGCTACACCTTC	CASSEVVGGNYGYTF
TRBJ1-1	TRBV29-1	NA	once	TGCAGCGTTGAAGATATACACCCCAGGGACACTGAAGCTTTCTTT	CSVEDIHPRDTEAFF
TRBJ1-4	TRBV18	NA	NA	TGTGCCAGCTCACCTCCGGGACAAGGGGAAGAAAAACTGTTTTTT	CASSPPGQGEEKLFF
TRBJ2-5	TRBV5-1	TRBD2	NA	TGCGCCAGCAGCTTGGGAATAGGGGAGGGGGAGACCCAGTACTTC	CASSLGIGEGETQYF
TRBJ2-7	TRBV28	TRBD2	NA	TGTGCCAGCAGCCCCGGGACTAGCAGAACCTACGAGCAGTACTTC	CASSPGTSRTYEQYF
TRBJ2-1	TRBV19	NA	few	TGTGCCAGTAGTGAACGAGTTGGCTACAATGAGCAGTTCTTC	CASSERVGYNEQFF
TRBJ1-2	TRBV27	NA	NA	TGTGCCAGCTACGGAGGGAACTATGGCTACACCTTC	CASYGGNYGYTF
TRBJ2-5	TRBV7-6	TRBD1	few	TGTGCCAGCAGCCCTGGACAGGGCCAAGAGACCCAGTACTTC	CASSPGQGQETQYF
TRBJ2-5	TRBV5-1	TRBD2	NA	TGCGCCAGCAGCTCTTCGGGGTACACGGGACTAGCGGGGGGCGCCGTCCAGACCCAGTACTTC	CASSSSGYTGLAGGAVQTQYF
TRBJ1-2	TRBV27	TRBD1	NA	TGTGCCAGCACCTCTCCACAGGGGGGGGGTGGCTACACCTTC	CASTSPQGGGGYTF
TRBJ2-1	TRBV5-1	TRBD2	NA	TGCGCCAGCAGCTCTGGACTAGCGGGGGGCAATGAGCAGTTCTTC	CASSSGLAGGNEQFF
TRBJ2-2	TRBV7-2	TRBD1	NA	TGTGCCAGCAGCCCCCGGACAGGGGGCGGGGAGCTGTTTTTT	CASSPRTGGGELFF
TRBJ1-2	TRBV2	TRBD1	NA	TGTGCCAGCACCCAAAGGAGGGGGGACAGGGGAGGGTATGGCTACACCTTC	CASTQRRGDRGGYGYTF
TRBJ2-2	TRBV18	NA	few	TGTGCCAGCTCACCACTAGCGACTAACACCGGGGAGCTGTTTTTT	CASSPLATNTGELFF
TRBJ1-1	TRBV19	NA	NA	TGTGCCAGTAGTCGGAGGCCGGACAGGAACACTGAAGCTTTCTTT	CASSRRPDRNTEAFF
TRBJ2-3	TRBV27	TRBD2	once	TGTGCCAGCAGTTGGGGACTAGCGGGGGCCGGGAGCACAGATACGCAGTATTTT	CASSWGLAGAGSTDTQYF
TRBJ2-5	TRBV28	NA	once	TGTGCCAGCAGTAGGGGGTTCCAAGAGACCCAGTACTTC	CASSRGFQETQYF
TRBJ1-2	TRBV4-3	NA	NA	TGCGCCAGCAGCCAAGAGACTGGAACTAACTATGGCTACACCTTC	CASSQETGTNYGYTF
TRBJ1-4	TRBV30	TRBD1	NA	TGTGCCTGGGGAAACGGACAGGGGGCTGGGGAAAAACTGTTTTTT	CAWGNGQGAGEKLFF
TRBJ1-5	TRBV2	NA	NA	TGTGCCAGCAGTGGACAGACCCTAAATCAGCCCCAGCATTTT	CASSGQTLNQPQHF
TRBJ2-1	TRBV7-8	TRBD2	few	TGTGCCAGCCACCCCTGGGCAGGGAGGGATGAGCAGTTCTTC	CASHPWAGRDEQFF
TRBJ1-1	TRBV5-1	TRBD1	NA	TGCGCCAGCAGCCCCGGACAGGGGGCCTACACTGAAGCTTTCTTT	CASSPGQGAYTEAFF
TRBJ2-3	TRBV28	NA	NA	TGTGCCAGCAGTTCCGAGGCGGCGGCTCCAGATACGCAGTATTTT	CASSSEAAAPDTQYF
TRBJ2-3	TRBV7-6	TRBD1	NA	TGTGCCAGCAGCATCGGGACAGGTACAGATACGCAGTATTTT	CASSIGTGTDTQYF
TRBJ1-2	TRBV2	NA	NA	TGTGCCAGCAGTGAAGCGAGGCAGAACTATGGCTACACCTTC	CASSEARQNYGYTF
TRBJ1-2	TRBV19	NA	NA	TGTGCCAGTAGTATAGCCCATCAGGGTAACTATGGCTACACCTTC	CASSIAHQGNYGYTF
TRBJ1-1	TRBV18	NA	NA	TGTGCCAGCTCAATCGACAGGAAGAACACTGAAGCTTTCTTT	CASSIDRKNTEAFF
TRBJ2-2	TRBV7-2	NA	NA	TGTGCCAGCAGCCCGGGACAATCGCCCGGGGAGCTGTTTTTT	CASSPGQSPGELFF
TRBJ1-5	TRBV7-6	TRBD1	NA	TGTGCCAGCAGCCAAGGGACAGGGGGAGCGCCCCAGCATTTT	CASSQGTGGAPQHF
TRBJ1-5	TRBV6-5	NA	NA	TGTGCCAGCAGTTGGGCCTCACGACCGGCCGATCAGCCCCAGCATTTT	CASSWASRPADQPQHF
TRBJ2-1	TRBV7-9	TRBD2	few	TGTGCCAGCAGCCAGGAGGTAGCGGGACCGTACAATGAGCAGTTCTTC	CASSQEVAGPYNEQFF
TRBJ2-1	TRBV4-2	TRBD2	NA	TGTGCCAGCAGCCAAACGAAACTAGCGGGAGTCAAAAATGAGCAGTTCTTC	CASSQTKLAGVKNEQFF
TRBJ2-7	TRBV29-1	TRBD1	NA	TGCAGCGTTGAAGGGGACAGATCCTCGGGACGAAGCTACGAGCAGTACTTC	CSVEGDRSSGRSYEQYF
TRBJ2-5	TRBV28	NA	NA	TGTGCCAGCGGGGCCAGCGACCAAGAGACCCAGTACTTC	CASGASDQETQYF
TRBJ1-5	TRBV19	NA	NA	TGTGCCAGTAGTAAACAGGTCCTTTGGGAACCCCAGCATTTT	CASSKQVLWEPQHF
TRBJ2-7	TRBV6-5	NA	once	TGTGCCAGCAGTTATCGACGGGGGTACGAGCAGTACTTC	CASSYRRGYEQYF
TRBJ2-2	TRBV13	TRBD2	few	TGTGCCAGCAGCTCACGGGGACTAGCGGGAACCGGGGAGCTGTTTTTT	CASSSRGLAGTGELFF